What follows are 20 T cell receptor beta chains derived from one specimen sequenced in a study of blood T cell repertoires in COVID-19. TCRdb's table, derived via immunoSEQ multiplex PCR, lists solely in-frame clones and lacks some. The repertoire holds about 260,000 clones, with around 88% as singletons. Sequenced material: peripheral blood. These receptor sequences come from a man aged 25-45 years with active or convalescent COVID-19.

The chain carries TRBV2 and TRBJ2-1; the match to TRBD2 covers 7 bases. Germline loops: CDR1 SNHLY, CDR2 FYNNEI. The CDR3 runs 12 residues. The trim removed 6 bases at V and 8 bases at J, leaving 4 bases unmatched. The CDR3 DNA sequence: TGTGCCAGCAGGGGGGAGGGATATGAGCAGTTCTTC. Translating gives CASRGEGYEQFF.

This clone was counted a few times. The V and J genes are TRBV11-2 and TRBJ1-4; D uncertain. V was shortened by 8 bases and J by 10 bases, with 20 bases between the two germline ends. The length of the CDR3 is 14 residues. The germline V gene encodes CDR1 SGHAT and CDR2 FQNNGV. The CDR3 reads CASARPGVSGKLFF. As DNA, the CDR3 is TGTGCCAGCGCCCGGCCGGGTGTCTCGGGAAAACTGTTTTTT.

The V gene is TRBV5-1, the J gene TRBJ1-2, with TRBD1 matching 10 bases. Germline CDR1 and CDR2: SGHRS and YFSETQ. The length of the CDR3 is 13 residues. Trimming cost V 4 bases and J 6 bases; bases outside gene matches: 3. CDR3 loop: CASSDRGHDGYTF. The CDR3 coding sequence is TGCGCCAGCAGCGACAGGGGGCACGATGGCTACACCTTC. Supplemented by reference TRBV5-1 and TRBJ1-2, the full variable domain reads KAGVTQTPRYLIKTRGQQVTLSCSPISGHRSVSWYQQTPGQGLQFLFEYFSETQRNKGNFPGRFSGRQFSNSRSEMNVSTLELGDSALYLCASSDRGHDGYTFGSGTRLTVV.

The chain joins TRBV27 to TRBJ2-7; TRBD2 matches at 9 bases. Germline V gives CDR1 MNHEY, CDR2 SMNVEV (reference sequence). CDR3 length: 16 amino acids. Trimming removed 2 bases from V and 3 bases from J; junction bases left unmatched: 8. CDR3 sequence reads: CASSLGLTSGLYEQYF. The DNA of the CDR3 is TGTGCCAGCAGTTTAGGCTTAACTAGCGGGCTCTACGAGCAGTACTTC.

The CDR3 here is CASSQGSPGVAEAFF. The CDR3 DNA sequence: TGTGCCAGCAGCCAAGGCAGTCCCGGGGTCGCTGAAGCTTTCTTT. This chain joins TRBV4-2 and TRBJ1-1; D unresolved. Trimming took off 1 base at V and 6 bases at J, with 15 bases between the two ends. The CDR3 length is 15 residues. The V gene's germline CDR1 is LGHNA and CDR2 YNFKEQ.

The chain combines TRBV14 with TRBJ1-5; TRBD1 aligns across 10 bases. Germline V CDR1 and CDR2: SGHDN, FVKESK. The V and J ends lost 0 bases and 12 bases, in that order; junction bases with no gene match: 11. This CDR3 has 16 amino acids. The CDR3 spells CASSQEETGGLVLQHF. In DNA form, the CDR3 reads TGTGCCAGCAGCCAAGAAGAGACAGGGGGCCTTGTTCTCCAGCATTTT.

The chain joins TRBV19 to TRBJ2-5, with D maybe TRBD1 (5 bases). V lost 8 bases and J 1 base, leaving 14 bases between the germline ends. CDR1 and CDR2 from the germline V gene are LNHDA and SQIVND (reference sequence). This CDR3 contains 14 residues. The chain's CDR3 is CASQDDRAQETQYF. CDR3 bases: TGTGCCAGTCAGGATGACAGAGCCCAAGAGACCCAGTACTTC.

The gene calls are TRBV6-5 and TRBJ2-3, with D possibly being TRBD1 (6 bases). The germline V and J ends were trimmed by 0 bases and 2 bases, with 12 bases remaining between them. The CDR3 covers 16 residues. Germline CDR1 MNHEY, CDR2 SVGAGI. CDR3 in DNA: TGTGCCAGCAGTTACTCGGCAGGGGAGATCACAGATACGCAGTATTTT. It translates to CASSYSAGEITDTQYF.

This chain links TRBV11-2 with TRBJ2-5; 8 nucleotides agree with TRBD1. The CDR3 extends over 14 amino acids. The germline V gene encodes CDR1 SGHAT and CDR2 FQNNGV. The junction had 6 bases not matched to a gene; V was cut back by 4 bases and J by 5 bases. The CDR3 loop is CASSSDRGSETQYF. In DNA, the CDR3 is TGTGCCAGCAGCTCAGACAGGGGTTCGGAGACCCAGTACTTC.

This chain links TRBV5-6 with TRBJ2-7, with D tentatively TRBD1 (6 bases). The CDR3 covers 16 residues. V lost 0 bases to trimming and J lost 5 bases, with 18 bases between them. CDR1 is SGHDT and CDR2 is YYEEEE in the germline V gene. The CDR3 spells CASSLEITGLSDEQYF. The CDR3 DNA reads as TGTGCCAGCAGCTTGGAAATAACAGGGTTAAGTGACGAGCAGTACTTC.

This chain's CDR3 is CASATGTGGYEQYF. The DNA of the CDR3 is TGCGCCAGCGCTACCGGGACAGGAGGTTACGAGCAGTACTTC. V gene TRBV5-1 combines with J gene TRBJ2-7, with TRBD1 matching 8 bases. Germline CDR1 reads SGHRS; CDR2 reads YFSETQ. After removal of 7 bases from V and 4 bases from J, the junction contained 10 bases not matched to a gene. The CDR3 runs 14 residues. Full variable domain (missing parts from reference TRBV5-1 and TRBJ2-7): KAGVTQTPRYLIKTRGQQVTLSCSPISGHRSVSWYQQTPGQGLQFLFEYFSETQRNKGNFPGRFSGRQFSNSRSEMNVSTLELGDSALYLCASATGTGGYEQYFGPGTRLTVT.

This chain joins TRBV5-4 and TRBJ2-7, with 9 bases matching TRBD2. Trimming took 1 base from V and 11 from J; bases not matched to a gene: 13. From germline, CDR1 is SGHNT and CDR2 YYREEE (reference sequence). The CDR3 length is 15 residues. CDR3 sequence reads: CASSLRAGGPLLEYF. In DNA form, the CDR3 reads TGTGCCAGCAGCTTGCGGGCGGGGGGGCCGCTTTTGGAGTACTTC.

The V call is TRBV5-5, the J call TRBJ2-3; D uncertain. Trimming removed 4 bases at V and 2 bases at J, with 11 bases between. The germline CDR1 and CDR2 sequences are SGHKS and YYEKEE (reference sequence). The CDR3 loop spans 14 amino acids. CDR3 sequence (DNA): TGTGCCAGCAGCCTAGGAGTATACACAGATACGCAGTATTTT. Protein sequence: CASSLGVYTDTQYF.

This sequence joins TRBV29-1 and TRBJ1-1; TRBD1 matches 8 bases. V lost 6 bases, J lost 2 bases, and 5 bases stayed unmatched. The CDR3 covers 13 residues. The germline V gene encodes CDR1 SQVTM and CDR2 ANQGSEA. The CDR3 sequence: CSVPGQGNTEAFF. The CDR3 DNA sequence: TGCAGCGTGCCCGGACAGGGAAACACTGAAGCTTTCTTT. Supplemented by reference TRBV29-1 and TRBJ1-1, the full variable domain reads SAVISQKPSRDICQRGTSLTIQCQVDSQVTMMFWYRQQPGQSLTLIATANQGSEATYESGFVIDKFPISRPNLTFSTLTVSNMSPEDSSIYLCSVPGQGNTEAFFGQGTRLTVV.

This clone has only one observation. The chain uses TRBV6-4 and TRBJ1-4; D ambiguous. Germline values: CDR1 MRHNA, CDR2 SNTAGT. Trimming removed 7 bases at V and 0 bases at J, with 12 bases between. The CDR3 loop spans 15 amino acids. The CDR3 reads CASKNRRATNEKLFF. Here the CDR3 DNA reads TGTGCCAGCAAAAACCGACGGGCAACTAATGAAAAACTGTTTTTT.

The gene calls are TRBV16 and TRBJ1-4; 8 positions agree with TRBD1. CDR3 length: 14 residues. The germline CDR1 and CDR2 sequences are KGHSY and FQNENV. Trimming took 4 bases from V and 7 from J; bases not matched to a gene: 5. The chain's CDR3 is CASSPDRVREKLFF. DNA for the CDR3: TGTGCCAGCAGCCCGGACAGGGTCCGTGAAAAACTGTTTTTT.

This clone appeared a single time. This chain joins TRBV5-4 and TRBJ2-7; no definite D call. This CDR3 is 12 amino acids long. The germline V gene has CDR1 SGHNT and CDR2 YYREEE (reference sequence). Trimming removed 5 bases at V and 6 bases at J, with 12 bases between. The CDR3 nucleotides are TGTGCCAGCAGAGATTCGTACAGCGAGCAGTACTTC. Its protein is CASRDSYSEQYF.

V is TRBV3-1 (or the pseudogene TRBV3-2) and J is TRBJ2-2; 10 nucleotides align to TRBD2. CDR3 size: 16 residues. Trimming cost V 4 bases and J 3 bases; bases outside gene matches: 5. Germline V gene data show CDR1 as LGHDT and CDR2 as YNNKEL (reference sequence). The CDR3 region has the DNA TGTGCCAGCAGCCCTCGACTAGCGGGCCACACCGGGGAGCTGTTTTTT. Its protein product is CASSPRLAGHTGELFF.

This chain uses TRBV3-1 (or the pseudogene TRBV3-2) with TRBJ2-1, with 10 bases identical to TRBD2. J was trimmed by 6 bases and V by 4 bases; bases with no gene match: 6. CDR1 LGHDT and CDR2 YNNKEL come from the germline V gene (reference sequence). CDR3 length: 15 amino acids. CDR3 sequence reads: CASSPAGGRRNEQFF. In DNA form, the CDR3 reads TGTGCCAGCAGCCCAGCGGGGGGGCGGCGCAATGAGCAGTTCTTC.

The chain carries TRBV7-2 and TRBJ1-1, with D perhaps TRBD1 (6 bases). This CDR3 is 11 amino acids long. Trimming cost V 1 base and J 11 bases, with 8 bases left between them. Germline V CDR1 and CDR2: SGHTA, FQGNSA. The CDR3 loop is CASSLGGRAFF. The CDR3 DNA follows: TGTGCCAGCAGCTTAGGGGGGCGCGCTTTCTTT.